This entry features one T cell receptor (beta chain) sequence. These data belong to a study of blood T cell repertoires in COVID-19. Looking at the study overall: PBMCs, B-cell-depleted T cells, or T cells provided the cDNA or gDNA that made up the material.

Germline CDR1 and CDR2: WSHSY and SAAADI. This CDR3 is 13 amino acids long. Trimming stripped 8 bases from V and 7 bases from J, with 12 bases between. Sequencing used immunoSEQ multiplex PCR; TCRdb keeps in-frame clones, though not all of them. The sample holds 90,000 to 150,000 clones; 85% to 90% are singletons and the top ten take roughly 7.9%. This TCR derives from a man between 65 and 80 years old who had recovered from COVID-19. This rearrangement joins TRBV10-2 to TRBJ1-6, with D possibly being TRBD1 (6 bases). The sequenced sample consisted of peripheral blood. CDR3 region: CASAWTENSPLHF. In DNA, the CDR3 is TGCGCCAGCGCCTGGACAGAGAATTCACCCCTCCACTTT.